This T cell receptor (beta chain) came from a study of blood T cell repertoires in COVID-19 (dated by TCRdb to the early 2020s). Concerning the study at large: Collaborator samples came from the United States, Italy and Spain and covered acute and convalescent phases of COVID-19. The material from the prospective study consisted of cDNA or gDNA derived from T cells, B-cell-depleted T cells, or PBMCs. Deeply sampled blood TCRbeta repertoires from subjects exposed to, actively infected with, or recovered from COVID-19 were included in the dataset. The repertoires were released in a freely available public database intended as a resource for research on the immune response to SARS-CoV-2. Samples came from the ongoing ImmuneRACE study (first 160 participants) plus 1,254 subjects from 6 global collaborators. Sample metadata almost always included a de-identified subject ID, COVID-19 status, age in years and sex. HLA class I and class II types, where available, came from metadata supplied by the sample provider rather than from assay-based typing.

Collaborating institutions collected whole blood in K2EDTA tubes following their own protocols. Collaborator samples were shipped for TCRbeta analysis as frozen whole blood, isolated PBMCs, or DNA extracted from either sample type. Details on this clone: The antigen it recognizes is unknown. Base qualities are not at hand, and no much larger clone is one base apart.

What the study reported, not specific to this receptor: How much clinical and demographic metadata was included differed by source and by participant, and the metadata was provided uncurated.

TCRbeta CDR3 regions were amplified from genomic DNA using the immunoSEQ Assay, a bias-controlled multiplex PCR. On the authors' methods: The number of nucleated cells in each sample was estimated from the amplification of reference gene primers within the assay. To quantify the absolute abundance of each unique TCRbeta CDR3 rearrangement, sequence reads were collapsed and filtered. For each sample, productive Simpson clonality was calculated as the square root of Simpson's diversity index over productive rearrangements. TCRdb obtained this table from immuneACCESS and retained in-frame rearrangements with V and J assigned. These tables miss some clones; where compared with another copy, unresolved V genes account for less than half of the shortfall, and the remainder is unexplained. V and J calls and clone size are as listed in that table; D and trimming were resolved from the DNA. Here the sample has 25,000 or so clones; almost 90% occur a single time. 7.5% to 9% of the sample is held by the ten biggest clonotypes.

Sequences MNHEY (CDR1) and SMNVEV (CDR2) are obtained from the germline V gene (reference sequence). Taken from cysteine to phenylalanine, the CDR3 has 16 residues. Here the CDR3 DNA is all that survives: 48 bases in frame from base 1. Relative to germline, V is missing 5 bases and J is missing 7 bases, with 10 bases of the junction outside any gene match. This receptor was taken from a human donor in a cohort sampled during active COVID-19. The sample consisted of peripheral blood. The chain is encoded by TRBV27 joined to TRBJ2-1, and TRBD2 matches 11 of the central bases. The DNA sequence follows: TGTGCCAGCAGTCCGCGGGTAGCGGGGGGGAGGAATGAGCAGTTCTTC. It translates as CASSPRVAGGRNEQFF.